The 16 T cell receptor beta chains listed next were all sequenced from one sample in a study of cytomegalovirus exposure and HLA in healthy donors. The PCR ran on 60 Vbeta and 13 Jbeta primers. Measured with immunoSEQ multiplex PCR; TCRdb has only the in-frame clones, and not every one. The table has 95,000 to 150,000 clones, 80% seen once. The source material was PBMCs. These receptors came from a female donor in good health and CMV-seropositive.

The chain carries TRBV12-5 and TRBJ1-6, with D possibly matching TRBD1 (6 bases). The CDR3 sequence is 15 residues long. Germline V lookup: CDR1 LGHNT, CDR2 FRNRAP. Trimming removed 5 bases from V and 0 bases from J, with 8 bases in between. The CDR3 DNA sequence: TGTGCTAGTGGTCCGGACAGCTCCTATAATTCACCCCTCCACTTT. Protein sequence: CASGPDSSYNSPLHF.

V is TRBV4-1 and J is TRBJ1-5; no firm D call. Looked up from germline, CDR1 is MGHRA and CDR2 is YSYEKL. This CDR3 is 16 amino acids long. V dropped 3 bases and J dropped 4 bases, with 16 bases sitting between them. CDR3 nucleotides: TGCGCCAGCAGCCAGAACCTAGAGGTAGTGAATCAGCCCCAGCATTTT. This encodes CASSQNLEVVNQPQHF.

The chain recombines TRBV7-2 with TRBJ1-3; 8 nucleotides match TRBD1. Per germline, CDR1 SGHTA and CDR2 FQGNSA. The CDR3 is made up of 15 amino acids. After removal of 7 bases from V and 2 bases from J, the junction contained 7 bases not matched to a gene. The CDR3 nucleotides are TGTGCCAGCAACTTTCAACAGGGGGCTGGAAACACCATATATTTT. This sequence encodes CASNFQQGAGNTIYF.

This clone was picked up one time. The chain carries TRBV6-5 and TRBJ2-1; 10 bases map to TRBD2. The CDR3 extends over 15 amino acids. CDR1 and CDR2 from the germline V gene are MNHEY and SVGAGI. With 6 bases clipped from V and 8 bases from J, the junction kept 10 bases outside the gene matches. The CDR3 sequence: CASSSGSGGAYEQFF. The CDR3 coding sequence is TGTGCCAGCAGCTCAGGGAGCGGGGGGGCATATGAGCAGTTCTTC.

The rearrangement joins TRBV5-1 to TRBJ1-4; D might be TRBD1 (6 bases). V was clipped by 4 bases and J by 1 base, with 11 bases between them. Germline V CDR1 and CDR2: SGHRS, YFSETQ. The CDR3 extends over 15 amino acids. The CDR3 loop is CASSQTGITNEKLFF. DNA for the CDR3: TGCGCCAGCAGCCAAACAGGGATAACTAATGAAAAACTGTTTTTT.

The chain links TRBV27 to TRBJ1-1; maybe TRBD1 (5 bases). V was shortened by 4 bases and J by 0 bases, with 15 bases between the two germline ends. In germline, CDR1 is MNHEY, CDR2 SMNVEV (reference sequence). This CDR3 comprises 16 residues. CDR3: CASSSQGVSMNTEAFF. CDR3 DNA: TGTGCCAGCAGTTCCCAGGGTGTATCAATGAACACTGAAGCTTTCTTT.

This clone has more than one count but fewer than ten. The sample carries other DNA sequences with the same CDR3. The chain is built from TRBV6-5 and TRBJ2-7, with no clear D. The germline gives CDR1 MNHEY, CDR2 SVGAGI. V was shortened by 5 bases and J by 4 bases, with 6 bases between the two germline ends. This CDR3 has 11 residues. CDR3 coding DNA: TGTGCCAGCAGTCACCAGTACGAGCAGTACTTC. Translated: CASSHQYEQYF.

The J gene is TRBJ2-2, the V gene TRBV6-1; TRBD2 matches 12 bases. The CDR3 length is 15 residues. Germline V lookup: CDR1 MNHNS, CDR2 SASEGT. Trimming at V came to 7 bases and at J to 10 bases, leaving 10 bases not matched to a gene. CDR3 residues: CASMNQLAGGQELFF. In nucleotides, the CDR3 is TGTGCCAGCATGAACCAACTAGCGGGGGGCCAGGAGCTGTTTTTT.

V is TRBV30 and J is TRBJ2-1; 9 nucleotides match TRBD2. V gave up 2 bases and J gave up 8 bases; unmatched junction bases: 7. This CDR3 has 14 amino acids. Germline CDR1 reads GTSNPN; CDR2 reads SVGIG (reference sequence). CDR3 nucleotides: TGTGCCTGGAGTCCGGGACTAGCTTACGATGAGCAGTTCTTC. Translation gives CAWSPGLAYDEQFF.

This clone was recorded once. The genes are TRBV4-3 and TRBJ2-1; 7 nucleotides line up with TRBD1. CDR1 and CDR2 from the germline V gene are LGHNA and YSLEER. This CDR3 is built from 15 residues. The J segment lost 11 bases and the V segment lost 0 bases, leaving 10 bases of the junction unmatched. The chain's CDR3 is CASSQDLTQGLQQFF. For the CDR3, the DNA is TGCGCCAGCAGCCAAGATCTCACACAGGGGTTACAGCAGTTCTTC.

The gene calls are TRBV10-2 and TRBJ1-2; 7 nucleotides match TRBD1. The CDR3 is made up of 17 amino acids. The V gene end was trimmed by 3 bases and the J gene end by 7 bases; junction bases not matched to a gene: 17. Germline V gene sequence: CDR1 WSHSY, CDR2 SAAADI. The CDR3 region is CASSDPRTGLIEGGYTF. The CDR3, as DNA: TGCGCCAGCAGTGACCCGAGGACAGGTTTAATTGAGGGTGGCTACACCTTC.

This chain joins TRBV20-1 and TRBJ1-1; unclear D gene. The germline gives CDR1 DFQATT, CDR2 SNEGSKA (reference sequence). Trimming shortened V by 5 bases and J by 1 base, and 5 bases separated the two germline ends. This CDR3 contains 11 residues. The CDR3 coding sequence is TGCAGTGCTTCGGGGAACACTGAAGCTTTCTTT. Protein product: CSASGNTEAFF.

The chain links TRBV6-5 to TRBJ1-1; maybe TRBD1 (5 bases). CDR1 and CDR2 from the germline V gene are MNHEY and SVGAGI. V was clipped by 5 bases and J by 2 bases, with 12 bases between them. The CDR3 runs 14 residues. CDR3 region: CASSDPGTNTEAFF. The CDR3 DNA sequence: TGTGCCAGCAGTGACCCGGGGACTAACACTGAAGCTTTCTTT.

This clone is a singleton in its sample. The chain couples TRBV2 to TRBJ1-2; 7 positions agree with TRBD1. Germline V gene data show CDR1 as SNHLY and CDR2 as FYNNEI. The CDR3 sequence is 14 residues long. The junction had 8 bases not matched to a gene; V was cut back by 6 bases and J by 4 bases. CDR3 in DNA: TGTGCCAGCAGGTCGGGACAGTATTCCTATGGCTACACCTTC. Translation gives CASRSGQYSYGYTF.

The rearrangement links TRBV18 to TRBJ1-2, with D hard to call. Germline CDR1 KGHSH, CDR2 LQKENI. Trimming shortened V by 3 bases and J by 5 bases, and 10 bases separated the two germline ends. The length of the CDR3 is 13 residues. For the CDR3, the DNA is TGTGCCAGCTCACCGGCGGGTGGTTATGGCTACACCTTC. This sequence encodes CASSPAGGYGYTF. Based on the CDR3 plus reference TRBV18 and TRBJ1-2, the full variable domain is NAGVMQNPRHLVRRRGQEARLRCSPMKGHSHVYWYRQLPEEGLKFMVYLQKENIIDESGMPKERFSAEFPKEGPSILRIQQVVRGDSAAYFCASSPAGGYGYTFGSGTRLTVV.

The chain recombines TRBV27 with TRBJ1-2; D call uncertain. Germline values: CDR1 MNHEY, CDR2 SMNVEV (reference sequence). CDR3 size: 13 residues. V was clipped by 2 bases and J by 7 bases, with 11 bases between them. The CDR3 loop reads CASSLDRESGYTF. CDR3 in DNA: TGTGCCAGCAGTTTAGATAGGGAGAGTGGCTACACCTTC.